This passage covers 30 T cell receptor beta chains from one sample sequenced in a study of blood T cell repertoires in COVID-19. Generated by immunoSEQ multiplex PCR, the TCRdb table keeps only in-frame clones and is missing some. The table includes a few hundred thousand clones, about four fifths detected once. The sample comprised peripheral blood. The source is a woman in her fifties or sixties with acute or convalescent COVID-19.

DNA of the CDR3: TGTGCCAGCAGCGTAGAGGACAGGTCAGACCAGCCCCAGCATTTT. This codes for CASSVEDRSDQPQHF. The chain joins TRBV9 to TRBJ1-5; 7 bases are a match to TRBD1. This CDR3 has 15 residues. The ends lost 0 bases at V and 7 bases at J; junction bases unmatched: 7. Germline V gene sequence: CDR1 SGDLS, CDR2 YYNGEE.

The chain employs TRBV19 and TRBJ2-1, with D unresolved. The germline V gene encodes CDR1 LNHDA and CDR2 SQIVND (reference sequence). V lost 3 bases and J lost 9, with 18 bases in between. The CDR3 has 15 amino acids. CDR3: CASSITYLNAPEQFF. In nucleotides, the CDR3 is TGTGCCAGTAGTATCACCTACCTCAACGCCCCTGAGCAGTTCTTC.

The V call is TRBV10-3, the J call TRBJ1-1; D is ambiguous. CDR1 and CDR2 from the germline V gene are ENHRY and SYGVKD. The CDR3 has 14 residues. V was pared by 6 bases and J by 0 bases, with 11 bases between. The DNA for the CDR3 is TGTGCCATCAGCGTCTCCGACATGAACACTGAAGCTTTCTTT. Translation: CAISVSDMNTEAFF.

The chain employs TRBV6-2 or TRBV6-3 and TRBJ2-4, with 8 positions matching TRBD2. CDR1 is MNHEY, CDR2 SVGEGT, per germline. Trimming cost V 5 bases and J 1 base; bases outside gene matches: 4. The CDR3 loop spans 15 amino acids. CDR3 residues: CASSRGGTAKNIQYF. The CDR3 nucleotides are TGTGCCAGCAGTCGGGGGGGCACGGCCAAAAACATTCAGTACTTC.

This sequence joins TRBV25-1 and TRBJ2-7, with 8 nucleotides matching TRBD2. Germline assignment: CDR1 MGHDK and CDR2 SYGVNS. V dropped 6 bases and J dropped 3; count of bases not matched to a gene: 10. CDR3 size: 15 residues. The CDR3 spells CASRNGVAGNYEQYF. CDR3 in DNA: TGTGCCAGCAGGAATGGGGTAGCGGGGAACTACGAGCAGTACTTC.

This clone has only one observation. The chain combines TRBV2 with TRBJ2-7; the D gene is possibly TRBD2 (6 bases). CDR3 size: 14 residues. Germline V gene sequence: CDR1 SNHLY, CDR2 FYNNEI. V gave up 7 bases and J gave up 3 bases, with 16 bases separating them. The chain's CDR3 is CASTGGRRGYEQYF. DNA of the CDR3: TGTGCCAGCACTGGAGGGCGCCGCGGCTACGAGCAGTACTTC.

The gene calls are TRBV11-2 and TRBJ2-5; D remains ambiguous. Germline-derived CDR1 and CDR2 are SGHAT and FQNNGV. The CDR3 is made up of 15 amino acids. Trimming cost V 4 bases and J 2 bases, with 14 bases left between them. DNA for the CDR3: TGTGCCAGCAGCTCAGGCCCCAACACACAAGAGACCCAGTACTTC. Translating gives CASSSGPNTQETQYF.

This rearrangement joins TRBV3-1 (or the pseudogene TRBV3-2) to TRBJ1-4; 10 bases are shared with TRBD1. J gave up 7 bases and V 3 bases, and 8 bases lay outside the gene matches. This CDR3 is built from 16 residues. CDR1 and CDR2 (germline): LGHDT, YNNKEL (reference sequence). In DNA form, the CDR3 reads TGTGCCAGCAGCCAGGGGACAGGGGCCTTGGGTGAAAAACTGTTTTTT. It is translated as CASSQGTGALGEKLFF.

The chain has TRBV18 and TRBJ2-6, with D tentatively TRBD1 (5 bases). Germline-derived CDR1 and CDR2 are KGHSH and LQKENI. The CDR3 is 14 amino acids. The V end lost 3 bases, the J end lost 6 bases, and 9 bases lay between the germline ends. CDR3 nucleotide sequence: TGTGCCAGCTCACCCGACAGTGAGGCCAACGTCCTGACTTTC. Its protein is CASSPDSEANVLTF.

This chain connects TRBV5-4 to TRBJ2-5, with D tentatively TRBD1 (7 bases). Germline CDR1 and CDR2: SGHNT and YYREEE (reference sequence). The V end lost 3 bases, the J end lost 4 bases, and 13 bases lay between the germline ends. The CDR3 consists of 14 residues. CDR3 DNA sequence: TGTGCCAGCAGCTCGGCAGGGGGGCGAGAGACCCAGTACTTC. It yields the protein CASSSAGGRETQYF.

This chain connects TRBV7-6 to TRBJ1-5; D gene unclear. The V and J ends lost 2 bases and 5 bases respectively, with 10 bases between them. CDR1 SGHVS and CDR2 FNYEAQ come from the germline V gene. The CDR3 loop spans 14 amino acids. The CDR3 spells CASSLSGRDQPQHF. Written as DNA, the CDR3 is TGTGCCAGCAGCTTATCAGGCCGAGATCAGCCCCAGCATTTT.

The rearrangement joins TRBV18 to TRBJ2-1; TRBD1 matches at 9 bases. V shed 0 bases and J 4 bases; nucleotides not matched to a gene: 4. Germline CDR1 is KGHSH and CDR2 is LQKENI. This CDR3 is 16 amino acids long. The CDR3 is CASSPPDRGVYNEQFF. CDR3 nucleotide sequence: TGTGCCAGCTCACCACCTGACAGGGGGGTTTACAATGAGCAGTTCTTC.

J is TRBJ2-1 and V is TRBV3-1 (or the pseudogene TRBV3-2), with TRBD1 matching over 10 bases. Germline assignment: CDR1 LGHDT and CDR2 YNNKEL (reference sequence). The CDR3 covers 12 residues. The trim removed 4 bases at V and 13 bases at J, leaving 4 bases unmatched. This CDR3 reads CASSPGQGIQFF. DNA of the CDR3: TGTGCCAGCAGCCCGGGACAGGGGATACAGTTCTTC.

The rearrangement uses TRBV19 and TRBJ2-1, with 9 positions matching TRBD1. The germline gives CDR1 LNHDA, CDR2 SQIVND (reference sequence). J gave up 7 bases and V 7 bases, and 5 bases lay outside the gene matches. This CDR3 contains 13 residues. The CDR3 sequence is CASNHGTGNEQFF. The CDR3 DNA is TGTGCCAGTAACCACGGGACAGGGAATGAGCAGTTCTTC.

This clone has only one observation. V is TRBV6-4 and J is TRBJ1-2; 7 bases fit TRBD1. The V segment lost 6 bases and the J segment 4 bases; nucleotides outside the gene matches: 11. Germline CDR1 and CDR2: MRHNA and SNTAGT. The CDR3 runs 15 residues. The CDR3 nucleotides read TGTGCCAGCAGCGAGGAGCGGACAGGAGTCTATGGCTACACCTTC. Amino acids: CASSEERTGVYGYTF.

The chain employs TRBV4-2 and TRBJ2-2; D might be TRBD1 (6 bases). CDR3 length: 15 amino acids. With 0 bases removed from V and 3 bases from J, the gap between germline ends came to 8 bases. Per germline, CDR1 LGHNA and CDR2 YNFKEQ. Written as DNA, the CDR3 is TGTGCCAGCAGCCAAGAAGGGGGTGACACCGGGGAGCTGTTTTTT. Amino acids: CASSQEGGDTGELFF.

This chain connects TRBV19 to TRBJ2-7; D remains unclear. CDR3 length: 13 residues. V shed 3 bases and J shed 4 bases, with 10 bases lying between them. Germline CDR1 and CDR2: LNHDA and SQIVND (reference sequence). CDR3 residues: CASSINGQYEQYF. CDR3 nucleotides: TGTGCCAGTAGTATCAATGGGCAGTACGAGCAGTACTTC.

Points on this clone: A junction boundary mismatches the germline segment, possibly from a read error. The V and J genes are TRBV29-1 and TRBJ1-1; TRBD1 aligns across 8 bases. Germline V gene lookup returns CDR1 SQVTM and CDR2 ANQGSEA. The CDR3 is 14 residues long. The CDR3 DNA is TGCAGCGTGGAAGGACAGGGTACGAACACTGAAGCTTTCTTT. Amino acids: CSVEGQGTNTEAFF.

J is TRBJ2-7 and V is TRBV11-2; D perhaps matches TRBD2 (6 bases). This CDR3 has 16 residues. From germline, CDR1 is SGHAT and CDR2 FQNNGV. V was trimmed by 5 bases and J by 3 bases, leaving 20 bases between them. CDR3 protein: CASSPRKQRVDYEQYF. In DNA form, the CDR3 reads TGTGCCAGCAGCCCGAGGAAGCAGCGGGTCGACTACGAGCAGTACTTC.

The CDR3 here is CASSYGRDYENEQFF. The CDR3 coding sequence is TGTGCCAGCAGCTACGGGCGGGATTATGAGAATGAGCAGTTCTTC. J is TRBJ2-1 and V is TRBV5-4; tentatively, D is TRBD2 (6 bases). The V end was cut by 3 bases, the J end by 7 bases, with 17 bases between. This CDR3 comprises 15 residues. From germline, CDR1 is SGHNT and CDR2 YYREEE (reference sequence).

This clone was counted once. The rearrangement joins TRBV5-1 to TRBJ1-2; 10 bases match TRBD1. The CDR3 is 14 amino acids. CDR1 and CDR2 (germline): SGHRS, YFSETQ. V gave up 2 bases and J gave up 4 bases; unmatched junction bases: 2. The CDR3 nucleotides read TGCGCCAGCAGCTTCGACAGGGGGCCCTATGGCTACACCTTC. Its protein product is CASSFDRGPYGYTF.

The chain recombines TRBV13 with TRBJ2-1, with TRBD2 matching over 8 bases. The germline CDR1 and CDR2 sequences are PRHDT and FYEKMQ (reference sequence). The CDR3 contains 14 residues. V lost 11 bases, J lost 8 bases, and 14 bases stayed unmatched. CDR3 amino acids: CASRLSGSSDEQFF. The DNA for the CDR3 is TGTGCCTCCCGACTCAGCGGGAGCTCAGATGAGCAGTTCTTC.

In this sample, this clone turned up a few times. This chain uses TRBV30 with TRBJ1-1; 7 positions match TRBD1. This CDR3 has 12 amino acids. The J segment lost 1 base and the V segment lost 5 bases, leaving 1 base of the junction unmatched. Per the germline V gene, CDR1 is GTSNPN and CDR2 is SVGIG (reference sequence). In nucleotides, the CDR3 is TGTGCCTGGGGGGACAGGAACACTGAAGCTTTCTTT. Translating gives CAWGDRNTEAFF.

This chain joins TRBV7-8 and TRBJ2-7, with D possibly TRBD1 on 7 matching bases. Germline CDR1 SGHVS, CDR2 FQNEAQ. Deletions cut 4 bases from V and 0 bases from J, with 16 bases between. The CDR3 totals 16 residues. The CDR3 coding sequence is TGTGCCAGCAGCTCCCTGCAGGGGGGCGACTCCTACGAGCAGTACTTC. Residues: CASSSLQGGDSYEQYF.

V gene TRBV19 combines with J gene TRBJ2-1, with TRBD1 identical over 7 bases. The CDR3 loop spans 17 amino acids. The germline V gene has CDR1 LNHDA and CDR2 SQIVND (reference sequence). Trimming removed 1 base from V and 4 bases from J; junction bases left unmatched: 10. The CDR3 DNA is TGTGCCAGTAGTATAGGGACAGGTCTTGAGAGGTACAATGAGCAGTTCTTC. Amino acid sequence: CASSIGTGLERYNEQFF.

In this sample, this clone turned up once. The genes are TRBV6-5 and TRBJ1-5; D ambiguous. Germline CDR1 reads MNHEY; CDR2 reads SVGAGI. The V end was cut by 6 bases, the J end by 6 bases, with 12 bases between. This CDR3 is 13 amino acids long. The CDR3 DNA reads TGTGCCAGCAGCGACCTCCGGGGTCAGCCCCAGCATTTT. Its protein product is CASSDLRGQPQHF.

This clone was recorded once. The V and J genes are TRBV2 and TRBJ2-7, with D possibly being TRBD2 (5 bases). With 4 bases removed from V and 12 bases from J, the gap between germline ends came to 10 bases. Germline CDR1 SNHLY, CDR2 FYNNEI. The CDR3 length is 10 residues. The CDR3 loop is CASSGASLYV. DNA for the CDR3: TGTGCCAGCAGTGGTGCTAGCCTGTACGTC.

This chain connects TRBV2 to TRBJ2-1; 7 bases are a match to TRBD1. V lost 8 bases and J lost 2; bases outside the gene matches: 9. Germline lookup yields CDR1 SNHLY and CDR2 FYNNEI. The CDR3 totals 15 residues. The CDR3 protein is CASRPDRTAYNEQFF. The CDR3 coding sequence is TGTGCCAGCCGTCCGGACAGGACAGCCTACAATGAGCAGTTCTTC. Supplemented by reference TRBV2 and TRBJ2-1, the full variable domain reads EPEVTQTPSHQVTQMGQEVILRCVPISNHLYFYWYRQILGQKVEFLVSFYNNEISEKSEIFDDQFSVERPDGSNFTLKIRSTKLEDSAMYFCASRPDRTAYNEQFFGPGTRLTVL.

The chain has TRBV7-9 and TRBJ2-1, with D perhaps matching TRBD2 (6 bases). This CDR3 region has 16 residues. CDR1 and CDR2 (germline): SEHNR, FQNEAQ (reference sequence). Trimming took 4 bases from V and 7 from J, leaving 20 bases between them. CDR3 DNA sequence: TGTGCCAGCAGCTCCCTGACTAGGGAGCCGAGAAATGAGCAGTTCTTC. Translation: CASSSLTREPRNEQFF.

The J gene is TRBJ1-3, the V gene TRBV10-1; weak D call: TRBD1 (5 bases). The CDR3 spans 14 residues. Germline assignment: CDR1 WNHNN and CDR2 SYGVQD (reference sequence). V was pared by 6 bases and J by 0 bases, with 9 bases between. This CDR3 reads CASSRQSSGNTIYF. The CDR3, as DNA: TGCGCCAGCAGCCGACAGAGCTCTGGAAACACCATATATTTT.